The clone carrying this T cell receptor beta chain has ten or more counts. Its target is unknown. This sample stems from a study of T cells in Graves' hyperthyroidism and ophthalmopathy. Study-level results: Most expanded thyroid clonotypes above 0.001 also appeared in blood. Ophthalmopathy, which appeared later, was predicted by the model a median roughly 6.4 months before onset.

From RNA transcripts, TCR beta CDR3 regions were amplified. The HTBI set primed first-round TCR CDR3 RT-PCR. TCRdb itself ran the multiplex PCR reads through MiXCR, one entry per CDR3 protein. Here the sample spans about 500,000 distinct CDR3 sequences, 15% to 20% being singletons. This CDR3 spans 15 amino acids. V lost 6 bases, J lost 3 bases, and 14 bases lay in between. In germline, CDR1 is MNHEY, CDR2 SMNVEV (reference sequence). This chain links TRBV27 with TRBJ2-2; maybe TRBD1 (6 bases). The source of this sequence is a woman in her twenties or thirties with Graves' ophthalmopathy. Material for sequencing was blood. The CDR3 loop is CASSLRTAHTGELFF. In DNA, the CDR3 is TGTGCCAGCAGCCTCCGGACAGCTCACACCGGGGAGCTGTTTTTT.